This is a list of T cell receptor beta chains from one sample in a study of identical twins. One entry per CDR3 protein, called by TCRdb with MiXCR from the 5' RACE reads. The sample includes 410,000 or so distinct CDR3 sequences, about a fifth of them seen just once. Sequencing used naive T cells sorted from blood. These receptors originate from a man aged 45 to 65 in good health. CDR3s include the opening cysteine and the closing phenylalanine or tryptophan. D genes are given only for firm matches. Rows may omit the clone size; those that give it use once, few, many or a size class.

CASSGLGSLSNQPQHF	TGTGCCAGTAGCGGTTTAGGGTCTTTGAGCAATCAGCCCCAGCATTTT	.	TRBV19	TRBJ1-5	few
CSVRLSQETQYF	TGCAGCGTAAGACTGTCTCAAGAGACCCAGTACTTC	.	TRBV29-1	TRBJ2-5	many
CASSEWGDSGNTIYF	TGTGCCAGCAGTGAATGGGGTGACTCTGGAAACACCATATATTTT	.	TRBV25-1	TRBJ1-3	.
CASSVDPPGTDTQYF	TGTGCCAGCAGTGTCGACCCACCTGGAACAGATACGCAGTATTTT	.	TRBV2	TRBJ2-3	many
CASSPRTGMGSGNTIYF	TGTGCCAGCAGCCCACGGACCGGTATGGGCTCTGGAAACACCATATATTTT	.	TRBV14	TRBJ1-3	.
CASCGSGGAPNEQFF	TGTGCCAGCTGCGGTAGCGGGGGGGCCCCTAATGAGCAGTTCTTC	TRBD2	TRBV28	TRBJ2-1	few
CASKNRGGAEQYF	TGTGCCAGCAAGAACAGGGGGGGCGCCGAGCAGTACTTC	.	TRBV6-4	TRBJ2-7	many
CASSLRGGLNEQFF	TGTGCCAGTAGTCTCCGGGGGGGCCTAAATGAGCAGTTCTTC	TRBD2	TRBV19	TRBJ2-1	few
CASSYYGGYEQYF	TGTGCCAGCAGTTACTACGGCGGCTACGAGCAGTACTTC	.	TRBV6-2/TRBV6-3	TRBJ2-7	few
CSARKGSGANVLTF	TGCAGTGCTAGGAAAGGCTCTGGGGCCAACGTCCTGACTTTC	.	TRBV20-1	TRBJ2-6	.
CASSYREGTDTQYF	TGTGCCAGCAGTTATCGGGAGGGCACAGATACGCAGTATTTT	TRBD2	TRBV6-2/TRBV6-3	TRBJ2-3	few
CASSQWDRGGTGELFF	TGCGCCAGCAGCCAGTGGGACAGGGGAGGCACCGGGGAGCTGTTTTTT	TRBD1	TRBV4-3	TRBJ2-2	.
CSVGSHFYEQYF	TGCAGCGTGGGTTCCCATTTCTACGAGCAGTACTTC	.	TRBV29-1	TRBJ2-7	many
CASKFSGSNEQFF	TGTGCCAGCAAGTTTAGCGGGAGTAATGAGCAGTTCTTC	TRBD2	TRBV2	TRBJ2-1	.
CASSTWTEAFF	TGTGCCAGCAGCACCTGGACTGAAGCTTTCTTT	.	TRBV7-9	TRBJ1-1	few
CASSRSRGSYGYTF	TGTGCCAGCAGTAGAAGCAGGGGGTCATATGGCTACACCTTC	TRBD1	TRBV6-1	TRBJ1-2	many
CSARAGGYYSNQPQHF	TGCAGTGCTAGGGCAGGGGGCTATTATAGCAATCAGCCCCAGCATTTT	TRBD1	TRBV20-1	TRBJ1-5	many
CASSPRTGGAEAFF	TGTGCCAGCAGTCCCCGGACAGGGGGTGCTGAAGCTTTCTTT	TRBD1	TRBV12-3/TRBV12-4	TRBJ1-1	few
CASSSSSSGTGGYTF	TGTGCCAGCAGTTCGTCCTCCTCCGGGACGGGAGGCTACACCTTC	.	TRBV27	TRBJ1-2	few
CAINRDTAGDTQYF	TGTGCCATCAATCGGGACACCGCCGGAGATACGCAGTATTTT	.	TRBV10-3	TRBJ2-3	many
CSARLAGSLGGTDTQYF	TGCAGTGCTAGACTAGCGGGAAGTTTGGGAGGCACAGATACGCAGTATTTT	TRBD2	TRBV20-1	TRBJ2-3	.
CASSQDRIQIGNEQFF	TGTGCCAGCAGCCAAGATCGTATACAAATCGGCAATGAGCAGTTCTTC	.	TRBV3-1	TRBJ2-1	many
CASRYEQYF	TGTGCCAGCAGGTACGAGCAGTACTTC	.	TRBV6-4	TRBJ2-7	few
CASSQWWGLKETQYF	TGTGCCAGCAGCCAATGGTGGGGACTTAAAGAGACCCAGTACTTC	.	TRBV7-2	TRBJ2-5	.
CASGALPEQFF	TGTGCCAGCGGCGCCCTACCGGAGCAGTTCTTC	.	TRBV7-9	TRBJ2-1	.
CASSQDIDQPQHF	TGTGCCAGCAGCCAAGATATTGATCAGCCCCAGCATTTT	.	TRBV4-2	TRBJ1-5	many
CASTLPPGRQGLAGSGANVLTF	TGTGCCAGCACCCTCCCTCCGGGACGGCAGGGACTAGCGGGATCTGGGGCCAACGTCCTGACTTTC	TRBD2	TRBV6-2/TRBV6-3	TRBJ2-6	many
CASSLGGNTDTQYF	TGTGCCAGCAGTTTAGGTGGGAACACAGATACGCAGTATTTT	.	TRBV5-5	TRBJ2-3	many
CASKIDRSSYNSPLHF	TGCGCCAGCAAAATTGACAGGAGCTCCTATAATTCACCCCTCCACTTT	.	TRBV10-2	TRBJ1-6	.
CATTGTSYEQYF	TGTGCCACGACGGGAACTAGCTACGAGCAGTACTTC	.	TRBV10-3	TRBJ2-7	many
CASSPGVREQFF	TGTGCCAGCAGTCCAGGGGTTCGGGAGCAGTTCTTC	.	TRBV12-3/TRBV12-4	TRBJ2-1	few
CASSKSGTGSNEQFF	TGTGCCAGCAGTAAGTCCGGGACAGGGTCCAATGAGCAGTTCTTC	TRBD1	TRBV6-2/TRBV6-3	TRBJ2-1	.
CASRQQGPNNQPQHF	TGTGCCAGCAGACAACAGGGTCCAAATAATCAGCCCCAGCATTTT	.	TRBV6-1	TRBJ1-5	.
CASRGLATYEQYF	TGTGCCAGCAGGGGGCTAGCGACCTACGAGCAGTACTTC	.	TRBV7-9	TRBJ2-7	.